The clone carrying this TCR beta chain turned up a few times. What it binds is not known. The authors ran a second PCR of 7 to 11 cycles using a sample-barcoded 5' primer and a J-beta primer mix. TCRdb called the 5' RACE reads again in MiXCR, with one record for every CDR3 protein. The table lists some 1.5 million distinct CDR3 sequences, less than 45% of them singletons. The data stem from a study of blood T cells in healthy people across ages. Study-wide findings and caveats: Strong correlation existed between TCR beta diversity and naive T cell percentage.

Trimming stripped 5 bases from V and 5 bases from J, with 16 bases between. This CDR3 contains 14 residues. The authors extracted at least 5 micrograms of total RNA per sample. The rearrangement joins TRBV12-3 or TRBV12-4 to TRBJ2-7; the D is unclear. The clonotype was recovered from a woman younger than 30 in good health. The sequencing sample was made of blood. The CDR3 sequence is CASSPSAVLHEQYF. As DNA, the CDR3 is TGTGCCAGCAGTCCTTCAGCTGTCCTGCACGAGCAGTACTTC.